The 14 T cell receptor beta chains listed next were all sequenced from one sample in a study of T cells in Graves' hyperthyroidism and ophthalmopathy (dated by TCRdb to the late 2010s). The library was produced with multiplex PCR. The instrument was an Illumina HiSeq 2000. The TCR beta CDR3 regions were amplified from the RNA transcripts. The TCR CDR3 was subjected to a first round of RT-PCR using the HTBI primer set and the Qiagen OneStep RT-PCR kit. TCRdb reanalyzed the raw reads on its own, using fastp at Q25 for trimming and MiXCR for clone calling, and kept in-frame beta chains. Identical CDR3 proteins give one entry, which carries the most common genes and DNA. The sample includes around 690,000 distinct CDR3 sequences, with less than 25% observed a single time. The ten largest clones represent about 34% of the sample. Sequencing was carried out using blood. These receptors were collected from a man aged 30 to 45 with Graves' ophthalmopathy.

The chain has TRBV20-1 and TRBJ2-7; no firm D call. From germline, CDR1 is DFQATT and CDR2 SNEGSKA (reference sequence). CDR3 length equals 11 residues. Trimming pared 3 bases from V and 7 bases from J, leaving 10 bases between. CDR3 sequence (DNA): TGCAGTGCTAGTACCTTGGGGGAGCAGTACTTC. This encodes CSASTLGEQYF.

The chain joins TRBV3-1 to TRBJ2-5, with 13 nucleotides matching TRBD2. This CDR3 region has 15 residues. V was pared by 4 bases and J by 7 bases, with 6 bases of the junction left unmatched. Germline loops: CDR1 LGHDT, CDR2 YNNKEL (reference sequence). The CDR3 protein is CASSRTSGRGLTQYF. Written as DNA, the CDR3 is TGTGCCAGCAGCCGGACTAGCGGGAGAGGTCTGACCCAGTACTTC.

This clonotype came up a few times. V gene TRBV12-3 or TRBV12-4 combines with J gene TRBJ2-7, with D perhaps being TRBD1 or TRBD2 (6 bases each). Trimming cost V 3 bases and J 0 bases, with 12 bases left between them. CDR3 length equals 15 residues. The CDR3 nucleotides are TGTGCCAGCAGTTTTCAAGAGGGGGGCTCCTACGAGCAGTACTTC. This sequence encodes CASSFQEGGSYEQYF.

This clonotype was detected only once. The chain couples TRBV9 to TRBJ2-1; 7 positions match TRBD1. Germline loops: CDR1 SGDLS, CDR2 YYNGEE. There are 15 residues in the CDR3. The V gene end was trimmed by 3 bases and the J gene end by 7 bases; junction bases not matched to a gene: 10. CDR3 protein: CASSDRDSGFNEQFF. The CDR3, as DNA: TGTGCCAGCAGCGATCGGGACAGTGGATTTAATGAGCAGTTCTTC.

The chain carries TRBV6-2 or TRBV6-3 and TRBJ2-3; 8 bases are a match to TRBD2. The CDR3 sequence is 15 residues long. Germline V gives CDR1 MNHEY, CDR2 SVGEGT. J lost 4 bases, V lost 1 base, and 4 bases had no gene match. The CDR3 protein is CASSYFSGNSDTQYF. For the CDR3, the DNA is TGTGCCAGCAGTTACTTTAGCGGGAATTCAGATACGCAGTATTTT.

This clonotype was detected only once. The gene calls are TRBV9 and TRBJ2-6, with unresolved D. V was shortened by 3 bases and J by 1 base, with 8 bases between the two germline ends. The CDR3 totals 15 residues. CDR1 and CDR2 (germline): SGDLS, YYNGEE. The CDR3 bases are TGTGCCAGCAGCGGAACACGGTCTGGGGCCAACGTCCTGACTTTC. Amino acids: CASSGTRSGANVLTF.

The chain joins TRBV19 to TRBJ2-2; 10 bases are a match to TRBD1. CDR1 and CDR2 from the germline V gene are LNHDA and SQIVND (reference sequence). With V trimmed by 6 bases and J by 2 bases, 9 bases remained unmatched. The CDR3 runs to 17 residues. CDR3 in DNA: TGTGCCAGTAGGAACGGACAGGGGGTTTCTAACACCGGGGAGCTGTTTTTT. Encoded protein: CASRNGQGVSNTGELFF. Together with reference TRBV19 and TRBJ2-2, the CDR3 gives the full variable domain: DGGITQSPKYLFRKEGQNVTLSCEQNLNHDAMYWYRQDPGQGLRLIYYSQIVNDFQKGDIAEGYSVSREKKESFPLTVTSAQKNPTAFYLCASRNGQGVSNTGELFFGEGSRLTVL.

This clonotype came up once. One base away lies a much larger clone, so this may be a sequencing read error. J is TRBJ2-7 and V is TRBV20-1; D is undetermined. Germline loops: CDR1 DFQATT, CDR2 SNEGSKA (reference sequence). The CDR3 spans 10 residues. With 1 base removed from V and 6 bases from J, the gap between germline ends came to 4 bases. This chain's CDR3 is CSARGTEQYF. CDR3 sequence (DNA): TGCAGTGCTAGAGGGACCGAGCAGTACTTC.

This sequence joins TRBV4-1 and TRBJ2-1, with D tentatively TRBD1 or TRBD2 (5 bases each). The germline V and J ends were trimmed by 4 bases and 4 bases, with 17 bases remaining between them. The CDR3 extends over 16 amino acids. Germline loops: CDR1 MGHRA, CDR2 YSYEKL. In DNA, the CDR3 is TGCGCCAGCAGCCGCCTTTCCGGTGGGGGTTACAATGAGCAGTTCTTC. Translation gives CASSRLSGGGYNEQFF.

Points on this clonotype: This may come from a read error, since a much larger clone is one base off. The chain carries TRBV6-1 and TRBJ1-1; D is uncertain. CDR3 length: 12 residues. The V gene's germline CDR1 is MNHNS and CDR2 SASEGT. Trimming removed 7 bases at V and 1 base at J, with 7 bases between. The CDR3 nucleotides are TGTGCCAGCAACGTGGGGAACACTGAAGCTTTCTTT. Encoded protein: CASNVGNTEAFF.

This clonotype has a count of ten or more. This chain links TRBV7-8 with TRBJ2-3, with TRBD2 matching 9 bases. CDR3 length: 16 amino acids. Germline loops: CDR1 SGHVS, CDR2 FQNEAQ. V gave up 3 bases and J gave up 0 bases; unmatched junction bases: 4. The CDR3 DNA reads TGTGCCAGCAGCTTGTTAGCGGGAGTGAGCACAGATACGCAGTATTTT. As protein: CASSLLAGVSTDTQYF.

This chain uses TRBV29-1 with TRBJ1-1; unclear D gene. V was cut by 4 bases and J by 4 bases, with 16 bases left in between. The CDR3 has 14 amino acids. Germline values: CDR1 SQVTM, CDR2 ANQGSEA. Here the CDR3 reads CSVVRRWPATEAFF. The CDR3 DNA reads TGCAGCGTTGTAAGGCGGTGGCCTGCCACTGAAGCTTTCTTT.

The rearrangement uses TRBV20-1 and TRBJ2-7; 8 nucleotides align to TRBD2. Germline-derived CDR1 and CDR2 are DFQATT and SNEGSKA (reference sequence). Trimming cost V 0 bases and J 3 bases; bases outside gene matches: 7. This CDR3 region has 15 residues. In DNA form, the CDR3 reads TGCAGTGCTAGAGATAGTGGCGGGACTAGCTACGAGCAGTACTTC. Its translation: CSARDSGGTSYEQYF.

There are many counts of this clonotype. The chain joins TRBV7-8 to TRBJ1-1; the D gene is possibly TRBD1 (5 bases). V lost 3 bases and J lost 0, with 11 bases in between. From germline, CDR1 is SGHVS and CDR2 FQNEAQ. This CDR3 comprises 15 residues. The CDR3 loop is CASSFLQAMNTEAFF. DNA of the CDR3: TGTGCCAGCAGCTTCCTACAGGCAATGAACACTGAAGCTTTCTTT.